Presented here are 11 T cell receptor beta chains from one specimen sequenced in a study of identical twins. TCRdb used MiXCR to reprocess the 5' RACE reads, holding one entry per CDR3 protein. The data contain under 900,000 distinct CDR3 sequences, 9% to 15% of them seen just once; the ten biggest clones take up 1.5% to 2%. A further study also used this sample, focusing on yellow fever vaccine responses in identical twins.

Sequencing input: PBMCs. The receptors shown here come from a woman aged 18-29 years in good health.

The V gene is TRBV19, the J gene TRBJ2-2, with D possibly being TRBD1 or TRBD2 (5 bases each). Germline assignment: CDR1 LNHDA and CDR2 SQIVND (reference sequence). There are 14 residues in the CDR3. V lost 10 bases and J lost 4, with 16 bases in between. The CDR3 sequence is CATSGRAGTGELFF. CDR3 coding DNA: TGTGCCACCTCCGGCAGGGCGGGCACCGGGGAGCTGTTTTTT.

J is TRBJ2-1 and V is TRBV20-1; D ambiguous. CDR3 length equals 10 residues. Looked up from germline, CDR1 is DFQATT and CDR2 is SNEGSKA (reference sequence). The V end lost 3 bases, the J end lost 10 bases, and 7 bases lay between the germline ends. The CDR3 loop reads CSASGEEQFF. As DNA, the CDR3 is TGCAGTGCTAGTGGAGAAGAGCAGTTCTTC.

This clonotype was seen many times. In DNA form, the CDR3 reads TGTGCCAGCACCACACCAAATGAGAGGGAACTGTTTTTT. Translating it yields CASTTPNERELFF. The chain couples TRBV12-3 or TRBV12-4 to TRBJ1-4; D ambiguous. V dropped 7 bases and J dropped 12 bases, with 18 bases sitting between them. The length of the CDR3 is 13 residues.

This clonotype has ten or more counts. The chain uses TRBV29-1 and TRBJ1-1, with D perhaps TRBD1 (5 bases). This CDR3 has 12 amino acids. Germline V gives CDR1 SQVTM, CDR2 ANQGSEA. V lost 3 bases, J lost 2 bases, and 7 bases lay in between. The CDR3 DNA reads as TGCAGCGTTGAGGGGGGAAACACTGAAGCTTTCTTT. Its protein product is CSVEGGNTEAFF.

The CDR3 DNA follows: TGTGCCAGCGGGCTCACGGGGGGTAACAATGAGCAGTTCTTC. It translates to CASGLTGGNNEQFF. The J gene is TRBJ2-1, the V gene TRBV28, with 7 bases matching TRBD2. Germline CDR1 is MDHEN and CDR2 is SYDVKM. J gave up 5 bases and V 8 bases, and 9 bases lay outside the gene matches. The CDR3 is made up of 14 amino acids.

The chain combines TRBV28 with TRBJ2-1; 13 nucleotides align to TRBD2. This CDR3 spans 16 amino acids. The V gene end was trimmed by 5 bases and the J gene end by 10 bases; junction bases not matched to a gene: 11. Per the germline V gene, CDR1 is MDHEN and CDR2 is SYDVKM. This chain's CDR3 is CASSARLAGGPGEQFF. DNA of the CDR3: TGTGCCAGCAGTGCCAGACTAGCGGGGGGCCCAGGAGAGCAGTTCTTC.

There are a few counts of this clonotype. V and J are TRBV10-3 and TRBJ2-1, with 7 positions matching TRBD2. This CDR3 has 14 amino acids. V shed 3 bases and J 7 bases; nucleotides not matched to a gene: 6. Germline lookup yields CDR1 ENHRY and CDR2 SYGVKD. CDR3 DNA sequence: TGTGCCATCAGTGAACCGGGGGGTATGAATGAGCAGTTCTTC. This gives the protein CAISEPGGMNEQFF.

This clonotype was found many times. The rearrangement joins TRBV7-9 to TRBJ2-1; D not certain. Germline V gives CDR1 SEHNR, CDR2 FQNEAQ (reference sequence). V was pared by 1 base and J by 0 bases, with 4 bases between. The CDR3 is 14 amino acids. In DNA form, the CDR3 reads TGTGCCAGCAGCTTAGAAGGCTCCTACAATGAGCAGTTCTTC. Translating gives CASSLEGSYNEQFF.

The V gene is TRBV12-3 or TRBV12-4, the J gene TRBJ2-6, with D maybe TRBD2 (5 bases). V was cut by 6 bases and J by 1 base, with 10 bases left in between. This CDR3 is 15 amino acids long. The CDR3 coding sequence is TGTGCCAGCAGATCAGGAGGTTCTGGGGCCAACGTCCTGACTTTC. Amino acids: CASRSGGSGANVLTF.

This clonotype was picked up a small number of times. The chain joins TRBV5-1 to TRBJ2-2, with 10 bases lining up with TRBD1. V was pared by 2 bases and J by 3 bases, with 10 bases of the junction left unmatched. The CDR3 length is 18 residues. The V gene's germline CDR1 is SGHRS and CDR2 YFSETQ. The CDR3 region has the DNA TGCGCCAGCAGCTTCCTCCCCCCGGGACAGGGGTACACCGGGGAGCTGTTTTTT. Translating gives CASSFLPPGQGYTGELFF.

The chain carries TRBV28 and TRBJ1-5; 9 bases are a match to TRBD1. This CDR3 has 16 residues. The germline V gene has CDR1 MDHEN and CDR2 SYDVKM. The trim removed 2 bases at V and 3 bases at J, leaving 5 bases unmatched. In nucleotides, the CDR3 is TGTGCCAGCAGTTTACACAGGGGGCCCTTCAATCAGCCCCAGCATTTT. It translates to CASSLHRGPFNQPQHF.